Listed here are 2 T cell receptor beta chains from one sample, sequenced in a study of T cells in women clearing cervical HPV infection. Data came from immunoSEQ multiplex PCR; TCRdb stores just in-frame clones and leaves some out. This repertoire includes roughly 20,000 clones. The sample taken for sequencing was blood buffy coat. These receptors were obtained from a woman between 18 and 69 years old with a cervical HPV16 infection that either progressed to CIN3+ or cleared (not recorded which).

The DNA read from the CDR3 is TGCAGCGTTGAAGATGTTGGCAGGGGCCGTGGC. Protein product: CSVEDVGRGRG. The full CDR3 sequence reads CSVEDVGRGRGYTF. The J gene is TRBJ1-2, the V gene TRBV29-1; D might be TRBD1 (6 bases). The read terminates 3 residues ahead of where the CDR3 ends, so the germline J gene completes it. Trimming removed 0 bases from V and 7 bases from J, with 15 bases in between. CDR1 is SQVTM and CDR2 is ANQGSEA in the germline V gene. The CDR3 runs to 14 residues.

Concerning this clone itself: The read ends 3 residues shy of where the CDR3 ends; the end is completed using the germline J gene. The genes are TRBV7-3 and TRBJ2-1, with 12 bases that match TRBD2. J was trimmed by 4 bases and V by 5 bases; bases with no gene match: 3. Germline V CDR1 and CDR2: SGHTA, FQGTGA. The CDR3 has 15 residues. The CDR3: CASSLTSGRYNEQFF. The CDR3 DNA, read in part, is TGTGCCAGCAGCCTGACTAGCGGGAGATACAATGAG. Variable domain in full (rest from reference TRBV7-3 and TRBJ2-1): GAGVSQTPSNKVTEKGKYVELRCDPISGHTALYWYRQSLGQGPEFLIYFQGTGAADDSGLPNDRFFAVRPEGSVSTLKIQRTERGDSAVYLCASSLTSGRYNEQFFGPGTRLTVL.